This T cell receptor (beta chain) was retrieved from a study of T cell responses to AZD1222 COVID-19 vaccine. The study, taken as a whole, reports: In all cases, repertoires were sampled only after the peak T cell response. Clonal diversity was possibly underestimated, and the donors were mostly white British, with more females.

TCRdb's table, derived via immunoSEQ multiplex PCR, lists solely in-frame clones and lacks some. The sample carries roughly 160,000 clones, around nine tenths recorded once. This clone was counted a few times. Its antigen is undetermined. The CDR3 is made up of 15 amino acids. V was shortened by 2 bases and J by 3 bases, with 11 bases between the two germline ends. The germline CDR1 and CDR2 sequences are SNHLY and FYNNEI. The V gene is TRBV2, the J gene TRBJ1-5, with D possibly matching TRBD1 (5 bases). The receptor was derived from an adult in good health. Source: peripheral blood, taken on day 0 of AZD1222 vaccination. The CDR3 sequence: CASSERGSINQPQHF. DNA for the CDR3: TGTGCCAGCAGTGAAAGGGGCAGTATCAATCAGCCCCAGCATTTT.